This T cell receptor (beta chain) was retrieved from a study of blood T cell repertoires in COVID-19. The CDR3 spans 16 residues. The V end lost 0 bases, the J end lost 6 bases, and 16 bases lay between the germline ends. The germline CDR1 and CDR2 sequences are SGDLS and YYNGEE. The protocol was immunoSEQ multiplex PCR, while the TCRdb copy is restricted to in-frame clones and leaves out a portion. The data hold about 200,000 clones, with 94% observed a single time. Input material: peripheral blood. This clonotype originated in a man aged 25 to 45 with COVID-19, enrolled during active disease. This chain links TRBV9 with TRBJ2-4, with D perhaps TRBD1 (5 bases). Here the CDR3 DNA reads TGTGCCAGCAGCGTAGCCCAGGGCGGCCACGGAAACATTCAGTACTTC. Amino acid sequence: CASSVAQGGHGNIQYF.